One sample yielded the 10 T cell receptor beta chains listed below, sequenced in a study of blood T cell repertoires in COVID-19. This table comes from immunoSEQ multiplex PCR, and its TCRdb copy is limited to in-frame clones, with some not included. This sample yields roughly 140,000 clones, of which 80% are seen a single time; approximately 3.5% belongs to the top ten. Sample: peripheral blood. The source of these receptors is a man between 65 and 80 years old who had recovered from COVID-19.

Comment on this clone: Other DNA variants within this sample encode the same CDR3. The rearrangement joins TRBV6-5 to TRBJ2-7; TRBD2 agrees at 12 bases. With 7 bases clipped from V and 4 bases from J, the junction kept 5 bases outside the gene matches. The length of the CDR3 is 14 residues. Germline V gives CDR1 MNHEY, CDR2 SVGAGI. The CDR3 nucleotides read TGTGCCAGCACCCGACTAGCGGGAGTATACGAGCAGTACTTC. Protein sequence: CASTRLAGVYEQYF.

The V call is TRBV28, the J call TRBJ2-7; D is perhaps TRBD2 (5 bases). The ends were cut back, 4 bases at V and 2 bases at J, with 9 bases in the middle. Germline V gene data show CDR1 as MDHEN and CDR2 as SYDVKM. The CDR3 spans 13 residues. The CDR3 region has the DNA TGTGCCAGCAGTTCGGGGTGGGCCTACGAGCAGTACTTC. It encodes CASSSGWAYEQYF.

The CDR3, as DNA: TGTGCCAGCGGAGGGACTAGCGGACCCTACAATGAGCAGTTCTTC. As protein: CASGGTSGPYNEQFF. This chain joins TRBV27 and TRBJ2-1, with 11 positions matching TRBD2. The CDR3 consists of 15 residues. From germline, CDR1 is MNHEY and CDR2 SMNVEV (reference sequence). The V gene end was trimmed by 8 bases and the J gene end by 2 bases; junction bases not matched to a gene: 5.

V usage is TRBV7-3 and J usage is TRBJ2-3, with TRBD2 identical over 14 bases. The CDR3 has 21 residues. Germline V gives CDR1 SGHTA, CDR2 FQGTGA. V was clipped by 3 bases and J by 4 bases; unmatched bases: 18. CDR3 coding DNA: TGTGCCAGCAGCTTCCTCGGCACGCCCTTACCGGGACTAGCGGGAGCAGATACGCAGTATTTT. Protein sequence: CASSFLGTPLPGLAGADTQYF.

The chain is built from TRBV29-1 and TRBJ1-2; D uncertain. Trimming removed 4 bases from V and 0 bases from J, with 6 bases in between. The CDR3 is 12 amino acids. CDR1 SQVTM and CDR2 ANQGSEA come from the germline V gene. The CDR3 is CSVADSNYGYTF. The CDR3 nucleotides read TGCAGCGTTGCCGACTCTAACTATGGCTACACCTTC. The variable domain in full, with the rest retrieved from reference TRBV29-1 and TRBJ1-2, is SAVISQKPSRDICQRGTSLTIQCQVDSQVTMMFWYRQQPGQSLTLIATANQGSEATYESGFVIDKFPISRPNLTFSTLTVSNMSPEDSSIYLCSVADSNYGYTFGSGTRLTVV.

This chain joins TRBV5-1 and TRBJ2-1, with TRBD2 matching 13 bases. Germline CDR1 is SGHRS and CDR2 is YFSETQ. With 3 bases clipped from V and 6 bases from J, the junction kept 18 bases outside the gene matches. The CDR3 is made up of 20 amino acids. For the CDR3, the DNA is TGCGCCAGCAGCTCCCCCCGAATGGGCGAGGGACTAGCGGGGCTCAATGAGCAGTTCTTC. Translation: CASSSPRMGEGLAGLNEQFF.

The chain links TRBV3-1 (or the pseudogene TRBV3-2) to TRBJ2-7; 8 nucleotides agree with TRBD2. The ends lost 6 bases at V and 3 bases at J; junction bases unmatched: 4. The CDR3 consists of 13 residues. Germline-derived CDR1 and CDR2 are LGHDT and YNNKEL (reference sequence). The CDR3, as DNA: TGTGCCAGCAGGACCGGGACTAGCTACGAGCAGTACTTC. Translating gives CASRTGTSYEQYF.

CDR3 sequence: CAIRPSGGNYGYTF. The CDR3 region has the DNA TGTGCCATCAGGCCCTCCGGGGGGAACTATGGCTACACCTTC. The rearrangement links TRBV10-3 to TRBJ1-2; D is perhaps TRBD1 (5 bases). V was cut by 6 bases and J by 2 bases, with 13 bases left in between. The CDR3 spans 14 residues. Germline V gene lookup returns CDR1 ENHRY and CDR2 SYGVKD.

The CDR3: CASSATPFLAGRFNEQYF. The CDR3 DNA sequence: TGTGCCAGCAGTGCCACCCCTTTTTTAGCGGGAAGATTCAACGAGCAGTACTTC. The V call is TRBV6-1, the J call TRBJ2-7, with TRBD2 identical over 8 bases. With V trimmed by 4 bases and J by 5 bases, 19 bases remained unmatched. Per the germline V gene, CDR1 is MNHNS and CDR2 is SASEGT. There are 18 residues in the CDR3.

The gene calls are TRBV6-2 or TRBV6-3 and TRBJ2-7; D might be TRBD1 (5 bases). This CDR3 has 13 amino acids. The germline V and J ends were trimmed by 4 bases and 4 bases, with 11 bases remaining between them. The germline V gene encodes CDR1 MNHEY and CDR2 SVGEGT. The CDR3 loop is CASSWGSAYEQYF. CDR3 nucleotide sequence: TGTGCCAGCAGTTGGGGCAGCGCTTACGAGCAGTACTTC.